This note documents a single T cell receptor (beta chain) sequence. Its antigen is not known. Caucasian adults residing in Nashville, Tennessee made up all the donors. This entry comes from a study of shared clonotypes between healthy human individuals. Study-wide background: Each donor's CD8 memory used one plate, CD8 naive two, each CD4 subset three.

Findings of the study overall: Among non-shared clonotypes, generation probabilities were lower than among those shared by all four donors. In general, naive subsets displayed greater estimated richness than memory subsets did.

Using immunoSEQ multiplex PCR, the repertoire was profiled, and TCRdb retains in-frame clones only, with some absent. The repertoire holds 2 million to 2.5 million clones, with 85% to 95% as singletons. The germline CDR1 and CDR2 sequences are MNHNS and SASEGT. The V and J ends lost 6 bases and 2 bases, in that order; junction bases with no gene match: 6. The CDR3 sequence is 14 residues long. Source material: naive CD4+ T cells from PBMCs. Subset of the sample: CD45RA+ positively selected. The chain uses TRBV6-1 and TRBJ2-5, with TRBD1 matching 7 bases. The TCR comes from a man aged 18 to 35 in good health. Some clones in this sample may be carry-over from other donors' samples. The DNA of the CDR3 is TGTGCCAGCAGCCCCACAGGGGTTCAAGAGACCCAGTACTTC. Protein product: CASSPTGVQETQYF.